Shown below are 22 T cell receptor beta chains from a single sample sequenced in a study of shared T cell receptors in the human thymus. Sequenced by immunoSEQ multiplex PCR; TCRdb stores in-frame clones only, minus some. The table has approximately 400,000 clones, 95% seen once. Sample: thymocytes. These receptors were collected from a human donor.

The chain uses TRBV7-9 and TRBJ2-4; no clear D gene. The germline V gene encodes CDR1 SEHNR and CDR2 FQNEAQ (reference sequence). There are 17 residues in the CDR3. The V end lost 5 bases, the J end lost 3 bases, and 20 bases lay between the germline ends. Here the CDR3 reads CASSTWGGERGKNIQYF. CDR3 sequence (DNA): TGTGCCAGCAGCACGTGGGGTGGCGAGCGAGGCAAAAACATTCAGTACTTC. Supplemented by reference TRBV7-9 and TRBJ2-4, the full variable domain reads DTGVSQNPRHKITKRGQNVTFRCDPISEHNRLYWYRQTLGQGPEFLTYFQNEAQLEKSRLLSDRFSAERPKGSFSTLEIQRTEQGDSAMYLCASSTWGGERGKNIQYFGAGTRLSVL.

This rearrangement joins TRBV5-6 to TRBJ2-7; 11 bases align to TRBD2. Germline CDR1 SGHDT, CDR2 YYEEEE. V was pared by 4 bases and J by 3 bases, with 9 bases of the junction left unmatched. The CDR3 is 16 amino acids. The CDR3 DNA follows: TGTGCCAGCAGCCAGGGGACTAGCGGAACTGACTACGAGCAGTACTTC. As protein: CASSQGTSGTDYEQYF.

The J gene is TRBJ2-1, the V gene TRBV4-2; the D gene is possibly TRBD2 (5 bases). This CDR3 contains 15 residues. Trimming removed 1 base from V and 2 bases from J, with 9 bases in between. Germline V gene sequence: CDR1 LGHNA, CDR2 YNFKEQ. The CDR3 nucleotides read TGTGCCAGCAGCCAAGGAAGGGAGACCTACAATGAGCAGTTCTTC. Translated: CASSQGRETYNEQFF.

The chain couples TRBV6-1 to TRBJ2-7; no reliable D call. The CDR3 contains 17 residues. Trimming removed 2 bases from V and 3 bases from J, with 20 bases in between. Germline assignment: CDR1 MNHNS and CDR2 SASEGT. DNA for the CDR3: TGTGCCAGCAGTGAATTAATCGTTGCTATAAGTCTCTACGAGCAGTACTTC. Amino acid sequence: CASSELIVAISLYEQYF.

V is TRBV20-1 and J is TRBJ1-1; D ambiguous. The V end lost 1 base, the J end lost 9 bases, and 9 bases lay between the germline ends. Germline values: CDR1 DFQATT, CDR2 SNEGSKA (reference sequence). This CDR3 has 11 amino acids. The CDR3 nucleotides are TGCAGTGCTAGAGCCCCTCGAAAAGCTTTCTTT. It translates to CSARAPRKAFF.

This clone was detected a few times. The chain is built from TRBV6-4 and TRBJ2-3; D may match TRBD1 or TRBD2 (6 bases each). Per germline, CDR1 MRHNA and CDR2 SNTAGT. The CDR3 consists of 16 residues. The V gene lost 4 bases and the J gene lost 6 bases, with 20 bases spanning the gap. The CDR3 nucleotides read TGTGCCAGCAGTGCCCCTTTTAGGGGGGCGATCGATACGCAGTATTTT. It yields the protein CASSAPFRGAIDTQYF.

The chain joins TRBV28 to TRBJ1-3, with 8 bases fitting TRBD1. The germline V gene encodes CDR1 MDHEN and CDR2 SYDVKM. Trimming took 7 bases from V and 1 from J; bases not matched to a gene: 6. The CDR3 is 15 amino acids. The CDR3: CASNNQGASGNTIYF. CDR3 DNA sequence: TGTGCCAGCAATAATCAGGGGGCGTCTGGAAACACCATATATTTT.

The V gene is TRBV6-6, the J gene TRBJ2-7; a weak D match, TRBD1 (6 bases). V was pared by 5 bases and J by 1 base, with 15 bases between. This CDR3 contains 15 residues. Germline assignment: CDR1 MNHNY and CDR2 SVGAGI (reference sequence). CDR3 in amino acids: CASSPGTSSSYEQYF. In DNA form, the CDR3 reads TGTGCCAGCAGTCCCGGGACATCTAGTTCCTACGAGCAGTACTTC.

The chain carries TRBV28 and TRBJ2-3, with D unresolved. The CDR3 covers 16 residues. The germline V and J ends were trimmed by 6 bases and 2 bases, with 18 bases remaining between them. Looked up from germline, CDR1 is MDHEN and CDR2 is SYDVKM. The CDR3 DNA reads TGTGCCAGCAGCCCGAGGCAGGAATTAATCACAGATACGCAGTATTTT. Translating gives CASSPRQELITDTQYF.

The chain employs TRBV10-3 and TRBJ2-6; D remains unclear. This CDR3 is 16 amino acids long. Looked up from germline, CDR1 is ENHRY and CDR2 is SYGVKD. V lost 7 bases and J lost 0, with 13 bases in between. CDR3 amino acids: CAIKAHSDSGANVLTF. In nucleotides, the CDR3 is TGTGCCATCAAGGCTCACAGCGACTCTGGGGCCAACGTCCTGACTTTC.

This clone was picked up a small number of times. The V gene is TRBV27, the J gene TRBJ1-3; D unclear. From germline, CDR1 is MNHEY and CDR2 SMNVEV (reference sequence). This CDR3 region has 19 residues. V lost 1 base and J 1 base, leaving 20 bases between the germline ends. The CDR3 DNA is TGTGCCAGCAGTTTATATGGGGAACATCCAGAATCATCTGGAAACACCATATATTTT. It specifies CASSLYGEHPESSGNTIYF.

This clone came up once. This chain connects TRBV29-1 to TRBJ1-2; TRBD1 matches at 7 bases. Unmatched junction bases numbered 17, after V lost 4 bases and J lost 3 bases. Germline V gene lookup returns CDR1 SQVTM and CDR2 ANQGSEA. This CDR3 has 17 residues. CDR3 protein: CSVGTGTASRLDYGYTF. The CDR3 nucleotides are TGCAGCGTTGGCACCGGGACAGCGAGTCGACTGGACTATGGCTACACCTTC.

The chain joins TRBV11-3 to TRBJ2-6; no clear D. Germline V gene lookup returns CDR1 SGHNT and CDR2 YENEEA. The CDR3 runs to 16 residues. V lost 8 bases to trimming and J lost 1 base, with 15 bases between them. The CDR3 DNA reads as TGTGCCAGCTCAAATCAAGGTGTGTCTGGGGCCAACGTCCTGACTTTC. Translating it yields CASSNQGVSGANVLTF.

This clone was seen only once. The CDR3 coding sequence is TGTGCCAGCAGCTCCCAGCAGGGGACAGGGGGTGATACGCAGTATTTT. The encoded protein is CASSSQQGTGGDTQYF. The V gene is TRBV11-3, the J gene TRBJ2-3; TRBD1 matches 11 bases. Germline assignment: CDR1 SGHNT and CDR2 YENEEA. This CDR3 has 16 amino acids. V shed 4 bases and J 6 bases; nucleotides not matched to a gene: 9. The full variable domain, its missing parts supplied by reference TRBV11-3 and TRBJ2-3, is EAGVVQSPRYKIIEKKQPVAFWCNPISGHNTLYWYLQNLGQGPELLIRYENEEAVDDSQLPKDRFSAERLKGVDSTLKIQPAELGDSAVYLCASSSQQGTGGDTQYFGPGTRLTVL.

J is TRBJ2-1 and V is TRBV28, with TRBD2 matching 11 bases. The germline gives CDR1 MDHEN, CDR2 SYDVKM. This CDR3 contains 15 residues. The V and J ends lost 1 base and 12 bases, in that order; junction bases with no gene match: 8. CDR3 protein: CASSLSSTSGRWQFF. The CDR3 coding sequence is TGTGCCAGCAGTTTATCCAGTACTAGCGGGAGATGGCAGTTCTTC.

The chain has TRBV7-2 and TRBJ2-3; 8 bases are a match to TRBD2. CDR1 and CDR2 from the germline V gene are SGHTA and FQGNSA. CDR3 length equals 17 residues. Trimming cost V 4 bases and J 4 bases; bases outside gene matches: 13. CDR3 protein: CASSWFSSGRGPDTQYF. CDR3 nucleotides: TGTGCCAGCAGCTGGTTCTCGAGCGGGAGAGGCCCAGATACGCAGTATTTT.

This chain connects TRBV28 to TRBJ1-1, with 7 bases matching TRBD1. V lost 9 bases to trimming and J lost 0 bases; unmatched junction nucleotides: 10. This CDR3 has 15 residues. The germline gives CDR1 MDHEN, CDR2 SYDVKM. CDR3 sequence reads: CASMPGQPMNTEAFF. CDR3 coding DNA: TGTGCCAGTATGCCGGGACAGCCAATGAACACTGAAGCTTTCTTT.

This sequence joins TRBV7-3 and TRBJ2-1; D gene uncertain. Germline V gene lookup returns CDR1 SGHTA and CDR2 FQGTGA. The V end was cut by 2 bases, the J end by 9 bases, with 8 bases between. The CDR3 extends over 12 amino acids. The CDR3: CASSLQIGEQFF. The CDR3 nucleotides read TGTGCCAGCAGCTTACAGATAGGTGAGCAGTTCTTC.

The V and J genes are TRBV6-5 and TRBJ2-7; 7 bases map to TRBD1. V lost 4 bases, J lost 3 bases, and 12 bases stayed unmatched. Germline CDR1 reads MNHEY; CDR2 reads SVGAGI. CDR3 size: 16 residues. The CDR3 bases are TGTGCCAGCAGTTCCATCCCCGGGACAGCCTACTACGAGCAGTACTTC. Translated: CASSSIPGTAYYEQYF.

This rearrangement joins TRBV7-9 to TRBJ2-7; D perhaps matches TRBD1 (5 bases). CDR1 and CDR2 (germline): SEHNR, FQNEAQ (reference sequence). Trimming stripped 1 base from V and 4 bases from J, with 14 bases between. This CDR3 comprises 15 residues. CDR3: CASSLVTGENYEQYF. The DNA of the CDR3 is TGTGCCAGCAGCTTAGTTACAGGAGAGAATTACGAGCAGTACTTC.

The V and J genes are TRBV6-1 and TRBJ1-1, with D perhaps matching TRBD1 (5 bases). CDR1 is MNHNS, CDR2 SASEGT, per germline. Trimming removed 4 bases at V and 2 bases at J, with 14 bases between. The CDR3 extends over 15 amino acids. Here the CDR3 reads CASSASLTDNTEAFF. CDR3 DNA: TGTGCCAGCAGTGCCTCCCTGACAGACAACACTGAAGCTTTCTTT.

For the CDR3, the DNA is TGTGCCAGCAGCCTTCGAGGCGGGGAGCTGTTTTTT. This encodes CASSLRGGELFF. The chain has TRBV28 and TRBJ2-2; D gene ambiguous. The CDR3 consists of 12 residues. V shed 6 bases and J shed 7 bases, with 9 bases lying between them. CDR1 is MDHEN, CDR2 SYDVKM, per germline.